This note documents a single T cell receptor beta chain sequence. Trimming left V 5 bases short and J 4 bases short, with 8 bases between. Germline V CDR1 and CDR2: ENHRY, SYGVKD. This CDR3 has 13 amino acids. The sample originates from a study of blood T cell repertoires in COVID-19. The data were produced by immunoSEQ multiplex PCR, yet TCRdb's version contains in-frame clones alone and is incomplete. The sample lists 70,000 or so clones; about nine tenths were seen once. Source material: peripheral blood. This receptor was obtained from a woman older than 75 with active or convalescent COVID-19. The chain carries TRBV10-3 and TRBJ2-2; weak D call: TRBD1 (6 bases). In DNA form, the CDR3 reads TGTGCCATCAGTTCAGGGGCCACCGGGGAGCTGTTTTTT. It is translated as CAISSGATGELFF.